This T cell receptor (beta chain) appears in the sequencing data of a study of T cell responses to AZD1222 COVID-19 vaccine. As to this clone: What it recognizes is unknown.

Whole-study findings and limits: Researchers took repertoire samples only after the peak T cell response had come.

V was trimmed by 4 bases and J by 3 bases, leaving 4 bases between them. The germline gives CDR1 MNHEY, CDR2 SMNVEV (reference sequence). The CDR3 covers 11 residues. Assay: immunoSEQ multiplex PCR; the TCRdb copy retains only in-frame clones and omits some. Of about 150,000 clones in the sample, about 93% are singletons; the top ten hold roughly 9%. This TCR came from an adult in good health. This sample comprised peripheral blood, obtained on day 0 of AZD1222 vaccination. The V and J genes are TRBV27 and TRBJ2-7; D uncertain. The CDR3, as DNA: TGTGCCAGCAGTTCCAACTACGAGCAGTACTTC. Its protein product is CASSSNYEQYF.